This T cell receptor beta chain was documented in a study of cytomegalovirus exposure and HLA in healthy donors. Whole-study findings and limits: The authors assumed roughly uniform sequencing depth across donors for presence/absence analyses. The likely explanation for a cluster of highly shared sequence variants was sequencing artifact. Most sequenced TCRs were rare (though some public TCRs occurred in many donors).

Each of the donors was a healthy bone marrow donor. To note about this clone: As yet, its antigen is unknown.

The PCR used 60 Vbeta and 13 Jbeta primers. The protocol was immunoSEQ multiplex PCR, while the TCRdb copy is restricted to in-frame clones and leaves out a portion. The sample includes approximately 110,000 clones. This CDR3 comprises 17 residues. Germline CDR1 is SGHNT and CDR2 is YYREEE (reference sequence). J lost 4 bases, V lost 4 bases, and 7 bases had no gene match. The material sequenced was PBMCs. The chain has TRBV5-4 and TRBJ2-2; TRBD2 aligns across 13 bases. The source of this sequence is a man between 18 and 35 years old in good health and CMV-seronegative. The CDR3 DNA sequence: TGTGCCAGCAGCCCCACTAGCGGGGGGGCCCCCACCGGGGAGCTGTTTTTT. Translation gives CASSPTSGGAPTGELFF.